The T cell receptor (beta chain) under discussion was sequenced for a study of spatial heterogeneity in lung cancer. Study-wide background: Detected sequences consistently included more beta-chain ones than alpha-chain ones. Study conclusions and caveats: At tumor resection, ubiquitous expanded TCRs were detected in blood more often than later.

One entry per CDR3 protein, called by TCRdb with MiXCR from the 5' RACE reads. The top ten hold roughly 4.5% of the sample, which has more than 75,000 distinct CDR3 sequences, roughly an eighth seen once. As to time point: sample taken at primary tumor resection. Unsorted tumor, nontumor lung tissue or cryopreserved PBMC supplied the whole RNA. The CDR3 covers 18 residues. Trimming left V 5 bases short and J 0 bases short, with 19 bases between. From germline, CDR1 is SGHTA and CDR2 FQGNSA. This clonotype appeared a few times. Its antigen is not known. This receptor was taken from a male donor with early-stage non-small cell lung cancer. Sequenced here: PBMCs, sampled at surgery. V and J are TRBV7-2 and TRBJ2-2; D is possibly TRBD1 (5 bases). The CDR3 protein is CASSPDSARQTNTGELFF. The CDR3 DNA reads TGTGCCAGCAGCCCCGACAGCGCAAGGCAGACGAACACCGGGGAGCTGTTTTTT.